This entry concerns a single TCR beta chain. Its specificity is not known. This specimen comes from a study of cytomegalovirus exposure and HLA in healthy donors. Broader study findings: TCR beta V segments were, for the most part, productive about 87% or about 30% of the time in an earlier analysis. A later analysis showed that HLA-associated TCR beta chains had undergone more clonal expansion than equally common others.

The primer mix had 60 Vbeta and 13 Jbeta primers. Authors' data handling: Unique TCR beta chains numbered about 79 million in a later analysis, with around 12 million shared. Assay used: immunoSEQ multiplex PCR; TCRdb lists only in-frame clones, some missing. That table is the source of V, J and clone size, and D and trimming were worked out from the DNA. In the table there are 150,000 to 200,000 clones, 70% to 80% of which are singletons. V gave up 5 bases and J gave up 9 bases, with 17 bases separating them. Per germline, CDR1 LNHDA and CDR2 SQIVND (reference sequence). This CDR3 has 14 amino acids.

Sample: PBMCs. The sequence derives from a woman aged 45 to 65 in good health and CMV-seronegative. The chain joins TRBV19 to TRBJ2-1; the D gene is possibly TRBD2 (5 bases). CDR3 nucleotide sequence: TGTGCCAGTAGTCGGCTAGCCCTCAGGTCTGAGCAGTTCTTC. Protein sequence: CASSRLALRSEQFF.